The 16 T cell receptor beta chains presented below share a single source sample, sequenced in a study of early T cells in non-severe SARS-CoV-2 infection. Each CDR3 protein gets one entry after TCRdb re-called the 5' RACE reads with MiXCR. The sample yields 55,000 to 65,000 distinct CDR3 sequences, roughly a tenth seen once. The specimen sequenced was whole blood. The receptors stem from an adult who was a healthcare worker with PCR-confirmed SARS-CoV-2 infection or an uninfected control (not recorded which).

Concerning this clonotype: A read error may produce the germline difference seen at one junction end. The gene calls are TRBV29-1 and TRBJ2-7, with 9 nucleotides matching TRBD1. CDR1 is SQVTM, CDR2 ANQGSEA, per germline. This CDR3 has 11 residues. CDR3 amino acids: CSVEFRDRVFF. The DNA for the CDR3 is TGCAGCGTCGAATTCCGGGACAGGGTTTTCTTC.

The sample holds a few counts of this clonotype. The CDR3 region is CASSPPGTGSTDTQYF. The DNA for the CDR3 is TGTGCCAGCTCACCTCCCGGGACAGGGAGCACAGATACGCAGTATTTT. The chain joins TRBV18 to TRBJ2-3, with 9 nucleotides matching TRBD1. Germline V gene lookup returns CDR1 KGHSH and CDR2 LQKENI. The CDR3 has 16 amino acids. J lost 0 bases, V lost 3 bases, and 4 bases had no gene match.

This clonotype turned up a few times. The chain couples TRBV15 to TRBJ1-4; D perhaps matches TRBD1 (6 bases). Looked up from germline, CDR1 is LNHNV and CDR2 is YYDKDF (reference sequence). This CDR3 is 15 amino acids long. The germline V and J ends were trimmed by 3 bases and 3 bases, with 11 bases remaining between them. The CDR3 DNA reads as TGTGCCACCAGCAGCCACGAGGGGGCTAATGAAAAACTGTTTTTT. Amino acids: CATSSHEGANEKLFF.

This clonotype occurred many times. The V gene is TRBV27, the J gene TRBJ2-1; D not resolved. The CDR3 has 15 amino acids. The ends were cut back, 8 bases at V and 0 bases at J, with 14 bases in the middle. Germline V lookup: CDR1 MNHEY, CDR2 SMNVEV (reference sequence). Here the CDR3 DNA reads TGTGCCAGCTCCTCATACCAGGTCTCCTACAATGAGCAGTTCTTC. This encodes CASSSYQVSYNEQFF.

The sample holds a few counts of this clonotype. CDR3 coding DNA: TGTGCCAGCAGCTTAGGTCCAGGGGGGGCTTACTACAATGAGCAGTTCTTC. Translating it yields CASSLGPGGAYYNEQFF. The chain uses TRBV11-2 and TRBJ2-1, with D perhaps being TRBD1 or TRBD2 (7 bases each). Germline-derived CDR1 and CDR2 are SGHAT and FQNNGV. The CDR3 is 17 amino acids. Deletions cut 1 base from V and 3 bases from J, with 16 bases between.

CDR3 sequence: CASSFSGNTEAFF. The CDR3 DNA is TGTGCCAGCAGCTTTTCGGGGAACACTGAAGCTTTCTTT. This sequence joins TRBV7-6 and TRBJ1-1, with D unresolved. Germline V gives CDR1 SGHVS, CDR2 FNYEAQ. Trimming removed 3 bases from V and 1 base from J, with 6 bases in between. This CDR3 spans 13 amino acids.

The sample holds many counts of this clonotype. This CDR3 is CASSGELASYNEQFF. CDR3 nucleotides: TGTGCCAGCAGCGGTGAACTAGCCTCCTACAATGAGCAGTTCTTC. The gene calls are TRBV11-2 and TRBJ2-1, with D possibly matching TRBD2 (6 bases). The CDR3 runs 15 residues. Trimming stripped 5 bases from V and 0 bases from J, with 11 bases between. Per germline, CDR1 SGHAT and CDR2 FQNNGV.

The gene calls are TRBV18 and TRBJ2-5, with D possibly being TRBD2 (6 bases). Between the trimmed V and J ends, which lost 2 bases and 4 bases, there was a span of 17 bases. Germline values: CDR1 KGHSH, CDR2 LQKENI. The CDR3 covers 16 residues. The CDR3 DNA sequence: TGTGCCAGCTCACCAAATGGTCTAGGAGGGTCAGAGACCCAGTACTTC. Protein product: CASSPNGLGGSETQYF.

This clonotype came up many times. This chain connects TRBV10-3 to TRBJ2-1; D perhaps matches TRBD2 (6 bases). The CDR3 has 12 amino acids. V lost 8 bases and J 4 bases, leaving 9 bases between the germline ends. Germline V gene sequence: CDR1 ENHRY, CDR2 SYGVKD. The CDR3 sequence: CAISLAYNEQFF. The CDR3 DNA reads as TGTGCCATCTCTCTAGCGTACAATGAGCAGTTCTTC.

Only a few counts were recorded for this clonotype. The V call is TRBV7-8, the J call TRBJ1-3; D unresolved. V dropped 6 bases and J dropped 2 bases, with 8 bases sitting between them. The CDR3 spans 13 residues. CDR1 SGHVS and CDR2 FQNEAQ come from the germline V gene. The CDR3 here is CASSIGTGNTIYF. In nucleotides, the CDR3 is TGTGCCAGCAGTATAGGCACTGGAAACACCATATATTTT.

This chain links TRBV6-6 with TRBJ2-3, with TRBD1 identical over 9 bases. V lost 5 bases, J lost 0 bases, and 3 bases stayed unmatched. This CDR3 is 15 amino acids long. CDR1 and CDR2 from the germline V gene are MNHNY and SVGAGI (reference sequence). The CDR3 DNA follows: TGTGCCAGCAGTGACAGGGGGGCTAGCACAGATACGCAGTATTTT. This encodes CASSDRGASTDTQYF.

The chain links TRBV18 to TRBJ2-5; 7 bases align to TRBD1. CDR3 length equals 14 residues. The germline gives CDR1 KGHSH, CDR2 LQKENI. Unmatched junction bases numbered 1, after V lost 2 bases and J lost 1 base. The CDR3: CASSPDRAQETQYF. The CDR3 DNA follows: TGTGCCAGCTCACCAGACAGGGCCCAAGAGACCCAGTACTTC.

This clonotype was observed a handful of times. The chain employs TRBV20-1 and TRBJ2-1, with a tentative D call TRBD2 (6 bases). V lost 2 bases and J lost 6, with 17 bases in between. CDR1 is DFQATT and CDR2 is SNEGSKA in the germline V gene (reference sequence). The CDR3 is 15 residues long. The CDR3, as DNA: TGCAGTGCTAGAAAACCGGGACTGCCGGGCAATGAGCAGTTCTTC. Translated: CSARKPGLPGNEQFF.

This chain uses TRBV18 with TRBJ2-3, with TRBD2 as a possible D gene (5 bases). V was cut by 3 bases and J by 0 bases, with 10 bases left in between. This CDR3 has 15 amino acids. CDR1 KGHSH and CDR2 LQKENI come from the germline V gene. The CDR3 DNA reads TGTGCCAGCTCACCTGGGGAGTCTAGCACAGATACGCAGTATTTT. This translates into CASSPGESSTDTQYF.

This clonotype was observed at least ten times. V and J are TRBV19 and TRBJ1-5; D uncertain. The length of the CDR3 is 13 residues. V shed 2 bases and J shed 5 bases, with 7 bases lying between them. Germline V gene sequence: CDR1 LNHDA, CDR2 SQIVND (reference sequence). The CDR3 DNA reads TGTGCCAGTAGTATACAGAAACATCAGCCCCAGCATTTT. It codes for CASSIQKHQPQHF.

This clonotype was seen repeatedly, ten times or more. The chain links TRBV12-3 or TRBV12-4 to TRBJ2-3; D is unresolved. Trimming left V 7 bases short and J 4 bases short, with 12 bases between. This CDR3 spans 13 amino acids. CDR3 residues: CASTLSRSDTQYF. In DNA, the CDR3 is TGTGCCAGCACCCTGAGCCGGTCAGATACGCAGTATTTT.